This T cell receptor beta chain is drawn from a study of PD-1 blockade in classical Hodgkin lymphoma. Study-wide results and caveats: It was CD4+ TCR diversity, not CD8+, that rose significantly by C4D1. Newly diagnosed patients had diversity similar to the baseline diversity of complete responders.

On this clone: Its cognate antigen is unknown.

Time point defined: cycle 4 day 1 (C4D1), after 6 weeks of nivolumab. With no exception, relapse followed autologous stem cell transplantation in all patients, and brentuximab vedotin exposure varied. It was by magnetic negative selection that CD4+ T cells were purified from thawed PBMCs. Produced via immunoSEQ multiplex PCR; TCRdb's table is partial and in-frame only. The data contain under 35,000 clones, 75% to 90% of them singletons. The clonotype comes from a human donor with classical Hodgkin lymphoma. This material consisted of CD4+ T cells from blood, taken before the fourth cycle of nivolumab.

CDR3 residues: CASSLEGFSSYEQYF. The CDR3 DNA reads as TGTGCCAGCAGCTTAGAGGGGTTCAGCTCCTACGAGCAGTACTTC. The chain joins TRBV7-8 to TRBJ2-7; the D gene is possibly TRBD1 (5 bases). CDR3 length: 15 residues. V was pared by 1 base and J by 0 bases, with 10 bases between. The V gene's germline CDR1 is SGHVS and CDR2 FQNEAQ.